One T cell receptor beta chain is described in this entry. Its specificity is not known. Primers included in the PCR were 60 Vbeta and 13 Jbeta primers. Generated by immunoSEQ multiplex PCR, the TCRdb table keeps only in-frame clones and is missing some. The sample lists over 100,000 clones, about 74% occurring once. After removal of 2 bases from V and 2 bases from J, the junction contained 9 bases not matched to a gene. The CDR3 loop spans 18 amino acids. CDR1 SNHLY and CDR2 FYNNEI come from the germline V gene. The data are from a study of cytomegalovirus exposure and HLA in healthy donors. Whole-study findings and limits: In a later analysis, TCR association rates varied by HLA locus: DRB1 most, HLA-C fewest.

Material for sequencing was PBMCs. The sequence came from a male donor in good health and CMV-seronegative. The chain recombines TRBV2 with TRBJ2-3; TRBD2 matches at 11 bases. The CDR3 reads CASSEIPLAGGPTDTQYF. In DNA form, the CDR3 reads TGTGCCAGCAGTGAAATTCCCTTAGCGGGGGGGCCCACAGATACGCAGTATTTT.